These 15 T cell receptor beta chains were sequenced from one sample in a study of CXCR3-negative and CXCR3-positive naive CD8 T cells. Study observations and caveats: Hydrophobicity was higher for TRB CDR3s found in CXCR3-positive naive cells than in CXCR3-negative naive cells.

Their antigen targets remain unknown. Libraries were UMI-labeled 5' RACE TRB cDNA. Following a re-call of the 5' RACE reads, TCRdb has one entry per CDR3 protein and lacks DNA. The listing contains some 130,000 distinct CDR3 sequences. Sequenced sample: naive CXCR3+ CD8+ T cells from blood. Indicated subset: CD45RO-CCR7+CD27+CD95- naive CD8+ T cells expressing CXCR3 (TNR3+). Every receptor here comes from a human donor in good health. Some clones in this sample may be carry-over from other donors' samples.

The V call is TRBV14, the J call TRBJ2-1. From germline, CDR1 is SGHDN and CDR2 FVKESK. The CDR3 has 17 amino acids. CDR3: CASSQDHYIAVHNEQFF.

The rearrangement uses TRBV29-1 and TRBJ2-7; TCRdb lists TRBD2, though no DNA is available to test this call. CDR1 is SQVTM, CDR2 ANQGSEA, per germline. The CDR3 loop spans 16 amino acids. This chain's CDR3 is CSVEGGSGRGDYEQYF.

V and J are TRBV3-1 and TRBJ2-3. The CDR3 has 11 residues. Germline V gives CDR1 LGHDT, CDR2 YNNKEL (reference sequence). The CDR3: CASSQEDTQYF.

The rearrangement joins TRBV13 to TRBJ2-7; TCRdb picks TRBD1, but there is no DNA to check that call. The CDR3 is 16 residues long. Looked up from germline, CDR1 is PRHDT and CDR2 is FYEKMQ (reference sequence). The CDR3: CASSLGSGTGIYEQYF.

The chain is built from TRBV7-9 and TRBJ1-1. The CDR3 spans 15 residues. Germline CDR1 SEHNR, CDR2 FQNEAQ (reference sequence). CDR3 amino acids: CASRLGGTRNTEAFF.

This sequence joins TRBV10-3 and TRBJ2-5; TCRdb's D call of TRBD2 is untestable without DNA. CDR3 length equals 15 residues. The V gene's germline CDR1 is ENHRY and CDR2 SYGVKD. The CDR3 region is CAISVGRTSGETQYF.

V is TRBV29-1 and J is TRBJ1-2. CDR3 length: 14 residues. The germline CDR1 and CDR2 sequences are SQVTM and ANQGSEA. The CDR3 here is CSVVLPNLNYGYTF.

This chain connects TRBV5-1 to TRBJ1-1; with no DNA, the TCRdb D assignment of TRBD1 cannot be verified. The CDR3 has 15 amino acids. CDR1 SGHRS and CDR2 YFSETQ come from the germline V gene. CDR3 loop: CASSPIQGANTEAFF.

V gene TRBV28 combines with J gene TRBJ2-3; checking the TCRdb D call of TRBD1 is not possible without DNA. The CDR3 has 15 amino acids. From germline, CDR1 is MDHEN and CDR2 SYDVKM. The CDR3 loop reads CASSFLDTSTDTQYF.

V gene TRBV20-1 combines with J gene TRBJ2-2; TCRdb's assignment of TRBD2 cannot be checked, as there is no DNA. Looked up from germline, CDR1 is DFQATT and CDR2 is SNEGSKA (reference sequence). The CDR3 covers 15 residues. CDR3 residues: CSARFAGGNTGELFF.

The V and J genes are TRBV21-1 and TRBJ2-5. TRBV21-1 counts as a pseudogene. This CDR3 spans 15 amino acids. The CDR3 region is CASSKCDTLSETQYF.

The chain uses TRBV28 and TRBJ1-5; lacking DNA, the TRBD1 call made by TCRdb goes unchecked. The CDR3 is made up of 14 amino acids. Germline lookup yields CDR1 MDHEN and CDR2 SYDVKM. The CDR3 reads CASSSGHSNQPQHF. Looking up the rest from reference TRBV28 and TRBJ1-5 gives the full variable domain: DVKVTQSSRYLVKRTGEKVFLECVQDMDHENMFWYRQDPGLGLRLIYFSYDVKMKEKGDIPEGYSVSREKKERFSLILESASTNQTSMYLCASSSGHSNQPQHFGDGTRLSIL.

The chain recombines TRBV7-6 with TRBJ2-1. The germline V gene encodes CDR1 SGHVS and CDR2 FNYEAQ. This CDR3 is built from 13 residues. This CDR3 reads CASSLLLLNEQFF.

The chain employs TRBV6-5 and TRBJ2-7; TCRdb's D call of TRBD2 is untestable without DNA. Germline lookup yields CDR1 MNHEY and CDR2 SVGAGI. The CDR3 consists of 14 residues. This CDR3 is CASSYEGFSYEQYF.

The rearrangement joins TRBV5-6 to TRBJ2-7. The CDR3 loop spans 14 amino acids. Germline assignment: CDR1 SGHDT and CDR2 YYEEEE. The CDR3 loop is CASSFVESSYEQYF.